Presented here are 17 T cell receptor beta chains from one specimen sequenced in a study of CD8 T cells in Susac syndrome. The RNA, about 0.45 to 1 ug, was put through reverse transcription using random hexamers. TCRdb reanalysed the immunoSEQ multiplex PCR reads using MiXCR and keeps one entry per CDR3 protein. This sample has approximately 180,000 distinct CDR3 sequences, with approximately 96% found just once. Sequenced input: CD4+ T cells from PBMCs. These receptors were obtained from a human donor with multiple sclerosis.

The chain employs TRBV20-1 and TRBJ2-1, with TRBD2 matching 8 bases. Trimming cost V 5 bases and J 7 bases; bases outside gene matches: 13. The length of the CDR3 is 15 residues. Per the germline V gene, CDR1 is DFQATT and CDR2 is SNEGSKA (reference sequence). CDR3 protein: CSAERLGGLGNEQFF. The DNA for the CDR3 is TGCAGTGCTGAGCGGCTAGGGGGACTAGGGAATGAGCAGTTCTTC.

The CDR3 sequence is CASSQSWNEQFF. In DNA form, the CDR3 reads TGTGCCAGCAGCCAAAGCTGGAATGAGCAGTTCTTC. The rearrangement links TRBV14 to TRBJ2-1; D ambiguous. V was clipped by 2 bases and J by 7 bases, with 6 bases between them. The CDR3 is made up of 12 amino acids. Germline V gives CDR1 SGHDN, CDR2 FVKESK.

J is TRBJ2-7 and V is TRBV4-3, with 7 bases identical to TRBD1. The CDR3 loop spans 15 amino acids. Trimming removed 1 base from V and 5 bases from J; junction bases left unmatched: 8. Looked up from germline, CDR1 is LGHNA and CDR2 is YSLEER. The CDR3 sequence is CASSQATGSGDEQYF. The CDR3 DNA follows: TGCGCCAGCAGCCAAGCGACAGGGTCCGGGGACGAGCAGTACTTC.

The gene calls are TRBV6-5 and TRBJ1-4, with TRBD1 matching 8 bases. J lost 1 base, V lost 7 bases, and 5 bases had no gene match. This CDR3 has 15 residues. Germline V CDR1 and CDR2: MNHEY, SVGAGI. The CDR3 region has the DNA TGTGCCAGCACGCCCAGGGGGCGAACTAATGAAAAACTGTTTTTT. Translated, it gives CASTPRGRTNEKLFF.

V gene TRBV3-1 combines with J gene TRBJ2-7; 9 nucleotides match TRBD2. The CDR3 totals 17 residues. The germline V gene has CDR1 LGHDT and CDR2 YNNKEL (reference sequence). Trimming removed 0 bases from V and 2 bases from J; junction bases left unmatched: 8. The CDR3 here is CASSQDFATSGTYEQYF. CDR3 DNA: TGTGCCAGCAGCCAAGACTTTGCGACTAGCGGCACCTACGAGCAGTACTTC.

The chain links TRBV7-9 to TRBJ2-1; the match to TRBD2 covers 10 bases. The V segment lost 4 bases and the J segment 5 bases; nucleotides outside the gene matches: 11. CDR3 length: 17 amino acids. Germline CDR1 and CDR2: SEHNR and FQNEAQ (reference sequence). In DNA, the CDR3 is TGTGCCAGCAGCTCCCCCCCCACTAGCGGGGTCAACAATGAGCAGTTCTTC. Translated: CASSSPPTSGVNNEQFF.

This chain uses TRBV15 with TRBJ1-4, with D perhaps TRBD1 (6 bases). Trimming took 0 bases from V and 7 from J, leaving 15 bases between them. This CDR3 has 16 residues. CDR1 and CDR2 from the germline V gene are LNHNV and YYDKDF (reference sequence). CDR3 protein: CATSRDRTGSGEKLFF. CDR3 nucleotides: TGTGCCACCAGCAGAGACCGAACAGGGTCGGGTGAAAAACTGTTTTTT.

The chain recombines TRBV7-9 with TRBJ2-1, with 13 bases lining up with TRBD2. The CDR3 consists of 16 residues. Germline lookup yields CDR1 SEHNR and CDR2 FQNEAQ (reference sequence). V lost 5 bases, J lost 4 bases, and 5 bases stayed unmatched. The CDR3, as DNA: TGTGCCAGCAGCGGCCAGACTAGCGGGGGGTACAATGAGCAGTTCTTC. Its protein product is CASSGQTSGGYNEQFF.

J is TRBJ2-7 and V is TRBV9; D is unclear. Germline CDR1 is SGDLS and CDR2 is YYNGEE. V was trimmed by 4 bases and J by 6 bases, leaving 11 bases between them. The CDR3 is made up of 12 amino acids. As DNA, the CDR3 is TGTGCCAGCAGCAGAGGTGTTGGCGAGCAGTACTTC. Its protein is CASSRGVGEQYF.

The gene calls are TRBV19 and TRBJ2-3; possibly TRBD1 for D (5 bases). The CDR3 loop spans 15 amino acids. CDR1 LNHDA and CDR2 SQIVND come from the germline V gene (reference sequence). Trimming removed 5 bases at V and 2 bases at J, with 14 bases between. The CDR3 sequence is CASSSKRQITDTQYF. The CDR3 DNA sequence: TGTGCCAGTAGTTCCAAGCGACAGATCACAGATACGCAGTATTTT. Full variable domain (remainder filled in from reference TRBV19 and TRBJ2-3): DGGITQSPKYLFRKEGQNVTLSCEQNLNHDAMYWYRQDPGQGLRLIYYSQIVNDFQKGDIAEGYSVSREKKESFPLTVTSAQKNPTAFYLCASSSKRQITDTQYFGPGTRLTVL.

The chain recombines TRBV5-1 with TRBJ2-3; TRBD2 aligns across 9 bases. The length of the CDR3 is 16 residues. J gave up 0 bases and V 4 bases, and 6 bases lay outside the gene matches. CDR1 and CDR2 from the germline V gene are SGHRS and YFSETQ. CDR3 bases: TGCGCCAGCAGCCTTACGCTAGCGGGGAGCACAGATACGCAGTATTTT. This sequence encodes CASSLTLAGSTDTQYF.

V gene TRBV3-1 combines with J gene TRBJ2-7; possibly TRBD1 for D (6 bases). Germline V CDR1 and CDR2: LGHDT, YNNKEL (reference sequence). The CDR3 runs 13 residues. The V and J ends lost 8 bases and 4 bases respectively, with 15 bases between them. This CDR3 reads CASAPGVAYEQYF. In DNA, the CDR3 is TGTGCCAGCGCCCCAGGGGTGGCATACGAGCAGTACTTC.

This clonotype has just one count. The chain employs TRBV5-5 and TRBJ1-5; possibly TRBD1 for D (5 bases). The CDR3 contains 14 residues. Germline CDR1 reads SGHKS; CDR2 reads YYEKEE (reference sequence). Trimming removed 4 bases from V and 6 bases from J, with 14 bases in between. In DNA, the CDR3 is TGTGCCAGCAGCGTCTCAAGTAGGGGTCAGCCCCAGCATTTT. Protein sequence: CASSVSSRGQPQHF.

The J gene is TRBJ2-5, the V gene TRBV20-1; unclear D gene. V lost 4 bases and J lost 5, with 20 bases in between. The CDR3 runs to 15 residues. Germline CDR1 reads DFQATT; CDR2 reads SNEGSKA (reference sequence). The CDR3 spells CSATPGRLTGETQYF. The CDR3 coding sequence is TGCAGTGCTACACCTGGTCGGTTGACCGGCGAGACCCAGTACTTC.

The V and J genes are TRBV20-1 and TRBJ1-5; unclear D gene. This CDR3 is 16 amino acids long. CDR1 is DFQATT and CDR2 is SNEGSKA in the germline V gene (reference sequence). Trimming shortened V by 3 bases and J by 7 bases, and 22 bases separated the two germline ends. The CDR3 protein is CSASTPTSGVGQPQHF. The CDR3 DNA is TGCAGTGCTAGTACCCCGACCAGCGGGGTAGGACAGCCCCAGCATTTT.

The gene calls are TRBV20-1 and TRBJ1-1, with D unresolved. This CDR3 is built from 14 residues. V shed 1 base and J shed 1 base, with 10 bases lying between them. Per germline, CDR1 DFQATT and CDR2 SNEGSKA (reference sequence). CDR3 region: CSARGPQPNTEAFF. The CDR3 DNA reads TGCAGTGCTAGAGGTCCCCAGCCGAACACTGAAGCTTTCTTT.

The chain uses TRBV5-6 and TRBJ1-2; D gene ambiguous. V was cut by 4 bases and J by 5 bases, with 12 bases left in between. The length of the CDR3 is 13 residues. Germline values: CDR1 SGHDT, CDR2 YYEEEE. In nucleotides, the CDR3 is TGTGCCAGCAGCCATCGAAGCTCATATGGCTACACCTTC. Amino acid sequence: CASSHRSSYGYTF.